This T cell receptor (beta chain) derives from a study of T cells in Graves' hyperthyroidism and ophthalmopathy. The TCR beta CDR3 regions underwent amplification using RNA transcripts as the source. An initial round of RT-PCR targeting the TCR CDR3 relied on the HTBI primer set. TCRdb re-analysed the multiplex PCR reads in MiXCR, keeping a single row per CDR3 protein. The sample records 400,000 to 500,000 distinct CDR3 sequences, roughly 14% being singletons. Deletions cut 5 bases from V and 5 bases from J, with 9 bases between. The CDR3 covers 12 residues. The germline gives CDR1 SEHNR, CDR2 FQNEAQ (reference sequence). This clonotype was recorded at least ten times.

The sample comprised blood. The chain links TRBV7-9 to TRBJ1-2, with D perhaps matching TRBD1 (5 bases). This clonotype was obtained from a man aged 18 to 29 with Graves' ophthalmopathy. The DNA for the CDR3 is TGTGCCAGCAGCCACAGGACTTATGGCTACACCTTC. Translated: CASSHRTYGYTF. Combining the CDR3 with reference TRBV7-9 and TRBJ1-2 gives the whole variable domain DTGVSQNPRHKITKRGQNVTFRCDPISEHNRLYWYRQTLGQGPEFLTYFQNEAQLEKSRLLSDRFSAERPKGSFSTLEIQRTEQGDSAMYLCASSHRTYGYTFGSGTRLTVV.